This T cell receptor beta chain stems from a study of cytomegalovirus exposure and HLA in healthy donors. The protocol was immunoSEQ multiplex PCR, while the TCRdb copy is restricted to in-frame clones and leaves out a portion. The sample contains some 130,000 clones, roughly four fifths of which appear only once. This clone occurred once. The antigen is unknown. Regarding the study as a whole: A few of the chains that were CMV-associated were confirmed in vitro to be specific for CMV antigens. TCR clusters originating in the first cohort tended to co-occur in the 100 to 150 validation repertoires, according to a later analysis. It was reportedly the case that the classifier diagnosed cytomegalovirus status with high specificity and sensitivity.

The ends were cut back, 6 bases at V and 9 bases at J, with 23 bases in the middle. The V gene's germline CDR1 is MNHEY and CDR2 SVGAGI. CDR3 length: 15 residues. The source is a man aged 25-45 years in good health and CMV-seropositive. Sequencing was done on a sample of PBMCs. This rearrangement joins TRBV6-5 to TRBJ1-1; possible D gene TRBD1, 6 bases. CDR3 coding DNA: TGTGCCAGCAGCCCTCTTACTACAGGGATGCGGAAAGCTTTCTTT. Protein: CASSPLTTGMRKAFF.